What follows are 9 T cell receptor beta chains derived from one specimen sequenced in a study of vaccination effects on CD4 cells after COVID-19. These TCRs' antigens remain unknown. The table came from immunoSEQ multiplex PCR; TCRdb's copy has only in-frame clones and leaves some out. The sample carries some 20,000 clones, around three quarters recorded once. After expansion with viral peptide pools in the ViraFEST assay, antigen-specific CD4+ T cells were sequenced. Upon completion of more than eight days in culture, CD4+ T cells were isolated. The source material was CD4+ T cells from PBMCs cultured with HCoV-229E spike peptides, sampled before COVID-19 vaccination. These receptor sequences come from a human donor who received a COVID-19 vaccine.

The chain links TRBV19 to TRBJ1-2; D unresolved. Germline V lookup: CDR1 LNHDA, CDR2 SQIVND (reference sequence). The CDR3 is 13 amino acids. V was trimmed by 3 bases and J by 6 bases, leaving 11 bases between them. In DNA form, the CDR3 reads TGTGCCAGTAGTATCTCGGTAAGGGATGGCTACACCTTC. This gives the protein CASSISVRDGYTF.

Here the CDR3 DNA reads TGTGCCAGCAGCGCTAACAGGGACACTGAAGCTTTCTTT. As protein: CASSANRDTEAFF. V and J are TRBV7-9 and TRBJ1-1; D is possibly TRBD1 (6 bases). This CDR3 region has 13 residues. CDR1 and CDR2 from the germline V gene are SEHNR and FQNEAQ (reference sequence). V lost 5 bases and J 3 bases, leaving 10 bases between the germline ends.

The V gene is TRBV6-5, the J gene TRBJ2-7, with D maybe TRBD2 (7 bases). The CDR3 totals 14 residues. V lost 10 bases and J lost 0, with 16 bases in between. CDR1 and CDR2 from the germline V gene are MNHEY and SVGAGI. CDR3 protein: CATFRGDNSYEQYF. For the CDR3, the DNA is TGTGCCACCTTCCGGGGGGACAACTCCTACGAGCAGTACTTC.

The rearrangement joins TRBV6-2 or TRBV6-3 to TRBJ1-2; 10 nucleotides match TRBD1. The CDR3 extends over 14 amino acids. CDR1 is MNHEY and CDR2 is SVGEGT in the germline V gene. After removal of 5 bases from V and 2 bases from J, the junction contained 2 bases not matched to a gene. The CDR3 loop is CASSPDRGNYGYTF. The CDR3 DNA reads as TGTGCCAGCAGTCCGGACAGGGGGAACTATGGCTACACCTTC.

Here the CDR3 DNA reads TGCGCCAGCAGTGACGGACAGGAGGTCGCACCCCTCCACTTT. It is translated as CASSDGQEVAPLHF. This chain joins TRBV10-1 and TRBJ1-6, with 7 positions matching TRBD1. The J segment lost 11 bases and the V segment lost 3 bases, leaving 7 bases of the junction unmatched. The CDR3 loop spans 14 amino acids. Germline lookup yields CDR1 WNHNN and CDR2 SYGVQD (reference sequence).

The chain uses TRBV20-1 and TRBJ1-4; 8 nucleotides match TRBD1. This CDR3 spans 15 amino acids. J gave up 8 bases and V 3 bases, and 11 bases lay outside the gene matches. The germline gives CDR1 DFQATT, CDR2 SNEGSKA (reference sequence). CDR3 nucleotides: TGCAGTGCTAGTACGTTCACCCGACAGGGGGAAAAACTGTTTTTT. Its protein is CSASTFTRQGEKLFF.

This clone was found a few times. The chain has TRBV10-2 and TRBJ2-7; 12 bases agree with TRBD2. Germline V gives CDR1 WSHSY, CDR2 SAAADI. The V and J ends lost 4 bases and 7 bases, in that order; junction bases with no gene match: 8. The CDR3 covers 15 residues. Here the CDR3 reads CASSGLAGVLEEQYF. CDR3 nucleotide sequence: TGCGCCAGCAGTGGACTAGCGGGAGTTCTGGAGGAGCAGTACTTC.

This clone was counted only a few times. The chain uses TRBV12-3 or TRBV12-4 and TRBJ1-6, with D unclear. The CDR3 sequence is 12 residues long. V gave up 7 bases and J gave up 8 bases, with 9 bases separating them. The CDR3 loop is CASTILDSPLHF. The CDR3 coding sequence is TGTGCCAGCACTATATTGGATTCACCCCTCCACTTT.

The chain carries TRBV10-1 and TRBJ1-1; 7 nucleotides match TRBD1. Germline loops: CDR1 WNHNN, CDR2 SYGVQD (reference sequence). V shed 0 bases and J 3 bases; nucleotides not matched to a gene: 4. The CDR3 is 15 amino acids. CDR3 DNA sequence: TGCGCCAGCAGTGAGTCTTTACAGGGGTACACTGAAGCTTTCTTT. It encodes CASSESLQGYTEAFF.